This TCR beta chain was sequenced during a study of regulatory T cells in long-lasting Graves disease. This clonotype occurred once. Through Arm-PCR of CDR3 regions and iRepertoire HTBI primers, TCR beta libraries were built. TCRdb ran MiXCR on the multiplex PCR reads and lists one entry per CDR3 protein. Of under 450,000 distinct CDR3 sequences detected, roughly a quarter appear once; the ten largest clones hold roughly 26%. The time point: persistent/refractory GD, antithyroid drugs over 5 years with positive TRAb. PBMCs were the source of the RNA used for TCR sequencing. The CDR3 covers 13 residues. Trimming shortened V by 6 bases and J by 0 bases, and 6 bases separated the two germline ends. Germline loops: CDR1 SQVTM, CDR2 ANQGSEA.

This sequence joins TRBV29-1 and TRBJ1-6; D is unresolved. Sequencing used peripheral blood mononuclear cells (PBMCs), obtained when the disease was refractory, from a patient treated with antithyroid drugs. This TCR was sampled from a female donor with Graves disease. CDR3 sequence: CSVSDSYNSPLHF. CDR3 nucleotide sequence: TGCAGCGTCTCGGACTCCTATAATTCACCCCTCCACTTT.